This TCR beta chain was sequenced during a study of blood T cells in healthy people across ages. Points from the study as a whole: Donor CMV status, an unknown factor, possibly confounded changes in expanded clonotypes. As age increased, TCR beta diversity per million T cells fell in a roughly linear fashion.

In its sample, this clonotype was seen a few times. The antigen is not known. A second roughly 6 to 12 cycle PCR used barcoded and J-beta primers. A template-switch adaptor that had 12 random nucleotides put a tag on each cDNA molecule. Using its own MiXCR run on the 5' RACE reads, TCRdb lists one record per CDR3 protein. Seen here are hundreds of thousands of distinct CDR3 sequences, roughly 44% observed once, and the top ten hold around a fifth. Germline V lookup: CDR1 SGHRS, CDR2 YFSETQ. The CDR3 consists of 13 residues. The ends were cut back, 4 bases at V and 6 bases at J, with 10 bases in the middle.

V and J are TRBV5-1 and TRBJ2-2; TRBD1 might be the D (5 bases). The receptor was isolated from a woman in her sixties or seventies in good health. The sequencing input was blood. CDR3 DNA sequence: TGCGCCAGCAGCCCCAGGGTGCCCGGGGAGCTGTTTTTT. Its translation is CASSPRVPGELFF.